These 23 T cell receptor beta chains were sequenced from one sample in a study of shared clonotypes between healthy human individuals. The data were produced by immunoSEQ multiplex PCR, yet TCRdb's version contains in-frame clones alone and is incomplete. The table has approximately 350,000 clones, about 74% seen once. Sequencing used memory CD4+ T cells sorted from blood. Sample subset: CD45RA-negative fraction. These receptors originate from a man aged 25-45 years in good health.

About this clone itself: At one boundary the junction diverges from the germline segment, which might be a read error. This chain joins TRBV7-9 and TRBJ2-2; TRBD2 aligns across 9 bases. Germline V lookup: CDR1 SEHNR, CDR2 FQNEAQ (reference sequence). There are 14 residues in the CDR3. DNA of the CDR3: TGTGCCAGCAGCCTAGCGGGAACCACCGGGGAGCTGTTTTTT. Translating it yields CASSLAGTTGELFF.

This clone was seen ten or more times. The gene calls are TRBV5-1 and TRBJ1-5, with TRBD1 matching over 10 bases. CDR3 length: 14 residues. With 4 bases clipped from V and 4 bases from J, the junction kept 2 bases outside the gene matches. CDR1 is SGHRS, CDR2 YFSETQ, per germline. This chain's CDR3 is CASSPGQGNQPQHF. DNA of the CDR3: TGCGCCAGCAGCCCGGGACAGGGGAATCAGCCCCAGCATTTT. Full variable domain (remainder filled in from reference TRBV5-1 and TRBJ1-5): KAGVTQTPRYLIKTRGQQVTLSCSPISGHRSVSWYQQTPGQGLQFLFEYFSETQRNKGNFPGRFSGRQFSNSRSEMNVSTLELGDSALYLCASSPGQGNQPQHFGDGTRLSIL.

This clone was seen ten or more times. This chain joins TRBV28 and TRBJ2-7; no clear D. Germline CDR1 MDHEN, CDR2 SYDVKM. CDR3 size: 12 residues. V lost 7 bases and J lost 5, with 12 bases in between. Here the CDR3 reads CASNLYGNEQYF. CDR3 DNA: TGTGCCAGCAATTTGTATGGGAACGAGCAGTACTTC.

This chain uses TRBV7-9 with TRBJ2-1, with 12 bases identical to TRBD2. V gave up 1 base and J gave up 8 bases; unmatched junction bases: 3. The CDR3 spans 15 residues. In germline, CDR1 is SEHNR, CDR2 FQNEAQ (reference sequence). This CDR3 is CASSLGLAGGDEQFF. Written as DNA, the CDR3 is TGTGCCAGCAGCTTAGGGCTAGCGGGAGGGGATGAGCAGTTCTTC.

The chain carries TRBV4-2 and TRBJ2-4; 12 bases are shared with TRBD2. CDR1 LGHNA and CDR2 YNFKEQ come from the germline V gene. After removal of 0 bases from V and 7 bases from J, the junction contained 4 bases not matched to a gene. The CDR3 runs 16 residues. Here the CDR3 reads CASSQDETSGSNIQYF. For the CDR3, the DNA is TGTGCCAGCAGCCAAGATGAGACTAGCGGGAGTAACATTCAGTACTTC.

V is TRBV29-1 and J is TRBJ2-7; no clear D gene. Trimming left V 3 bases short and J 2 bases short, with 11 bases between. Germline lookup yields CDR1 SQVTM and CDR2 ANQGSEA. The CDR3 spans 13 residues. The CDR3 loop reads CSVDNGITYEQYF. CDR3 sequence (DNA): TGCAGCGTTGATAATGGGATAACCTACGAGCAGTACTTC.

This chain links TRBV28 with TRBJ2-7; TRBD1 might be the D (5 bases). Germline CDR1 and CDR2: MDHEN and SYDVKM. The V end was cut by 2 bases, the J end by 7 bases, with 9 bases between. The CDR3 is 12 amino acids. The CDR3 DNA follows: TGTGCCAGCAGTTTAGTGGGGCGAGAGCAGTACTTC. This sequence encodes CASSLVGREQYF.

The chain links TRBV19 to TRBJ2-7, with a weak D call TRBD1 (7 bases). This CDR3 is built from 17 residues. V was clipped by 0 bases and J by 2 bases, with 17 bases between them. CDR1 is LNHDA, CDR2 SQIVND, per germline (reference sequence). The DNA for the CDR3 is TGTGCCAGTAGTATAGATGGACAGGACTACATTACCTACGAGCAGTACTTC. Translated: CASSIDGQDYITYEQYF.

The J gene is TRBJ2-1, the V gene TRBV5-1; 9 bases fit TRBD1. This CDR3 has 16 amino acids. Germline V lookup: CDR1 SGHRS, CDR2 YFSETQ. The J segment lost 5 bases and the V segment lost 0 bases, leaving 6 bases of the junction unmatched. The CDR3: CASSLALGQGNNEQFF. In DNA form, the CDR3 reads TGCGCCAGCAGCTTGGCTTTGGGACAGGGCAACAATGAGCAGTTCTTC.

This clone has a handful of counts. This chain uses TRBV30 with TRBJ2-7; no firm D call. The CDR3 contains 11 residues. The germline V gene encodes CDR1 GTSNPN and CDR2 SVGIG (reference sequence). Trimming cost V 0 bases and J 2 bases, with 2 bases left between them. CDR3 in amino acids: CAWSVAYEQYF. CDR3 DNA: TGTGCCTGGAGTGTTGCCTACGAGCAGTACTTC.

This chain uses TRBV28 with TRBJ2-3; 10 nucleotides line up with TRBD2. Germline V lookup: CDR1 MDHEN, CDR2 SYDVKM. With 8 bases clipped from V and 0 bases from J, the junction kept 2 bases outside the gene matches. The CDR3 consists of 14 residues. For the CDR3, the DNA is TGTGCCAGCTTGACTAGCGGGAGCACAGATACGCAGTATTTT. Translation gives CASLTSGSTDTQYF.

The V and J genes are TRBV5-1 and TRBJ2-1; 7 bases line up with TRBD2. The CDR3 totals 16 residues. Germline CDR1 and CDR2: SGHRS and YFSETQ. J gave up 0 bases and V 5 bases, and 8 bases lay outside the gene matches. In DNA, the CDR3 is TGCGCCAGCAGGACAACGGGCGGGGGCTCCTACAATGAGCAGTTCTTC. This encodes CASRTTGGGSYNEQFF. Full variable domain (outside the CDR3, taken from reference TRBV5-1 and TRBJ2-1): KAGVTQTPRYLIKTRGQQVTLSCSPISGHRSVSWYQQTPGQGLQFLFEYFSETQRNKGNFPGRFSGRQFSNSRSEMNVSTLELGDSALYLCASRTTGGGSYNEQFFGPGTRLTVL.

The chain employs TRBV25-1 and TRBJ2-5, with 7 bases aligning to TRBD1. The V gene's germline CDR1 is MGHDK and CDR2 SYGVNS. CDR3 size: 15 residues. V trimming: 5 bases; J trimming: 5 bases; junction bases outside the gene matches: 11. The CDR3 protein is CASSSRDSAWETQYF. The DNA for the CDR3 is TGTGCCAGCAGTTCCCGGGACAGTGCTTGGGAGACCCAGTACTTC.

This clone has more than one count but fewer than ten. This sample also contains other DNA sequences that code for the same CDR3. This chain links TRBV7-2 with TRBJ1-2, with TRBD1 as a possible D gene (6 bases). The CDR3 runs to 13 residues. V was cut by 5 bases and J by 2 bases, with 9 bases left in between. Germline values: CDR1 SGHTA, CDR2 FQGNSA. CDR3 coding DNA: TGTGCCAGCAGCCCCGACAGGAACTATGGCTACACCTTC. This translates into CASSPDRNYGYTF. Complete variable domain (other parts from reference TRBV7-2 and TRBJ1-2): GAGVSQSPSNKVTEKGKDVELRCDPISGHTALYWYRQSLGQGLEFLIYFQGNSAPDKSGLPSDRFSAERTGGSVSTLTIQRTQQEDSAVYLCASSPDRNYGYTFGSGTRLTVV.

This clone was seen a handful of times. This chain connects TRBV5-1 to TRBJ1-2; tentatively, D is TRBD1 (5 bases). Germline V CDR1 and CDR2: SGHRS, YFSETQ. Trimming left V 5 bases short and J 2 bases short, with 7 bases between. The CDR3 runs to 12 residues. CDR3 nucleotides: TGCGCCAGCAGTCAGGGAAACTATGGCTACACCTTC. Protein sequence: CASSQGNYGYTF.

This sequence joins TRBV27 and TRBJ2-1; D call uncertain. The V end lost 0 bases, the J end lost 5 bases, and 5 bases lay between the germline ends. Germline values: CDR1 MNHEY, CDR2 SMNVEV (reference sequence). This CDR3 spans 13 amino acids. CDR3 loop: CASSLSLNNEQFF. CDR3 nucleotides: TGTGCCAGCAGTTTATCTCTGAACAATGAGCAGTTCTTC.

This sequence joins TRBV2 and TRBJ2-1; 13 positions agree with TRBD2. Trimming took 0 bases from V and 0 from J; bases not matched to a gene: 11. This CDR3 comprises 21 residues. CDR1 is SNHLY, CDR2 FYNNEI, per germline. This CDR3 reads CASSEAPPGLAGWSSYNEQFF. The CDR3 coding sequence is TGTGCCAGCAGTGAAGCTCCCCCGGGACTAGCGGGATGGAGCTCCTACAATGAGCAGTTCTTC. Full variable domain (remainder filled in from reference TRBV2 and TRBJ2-1): EPEVTQTPSHQVTQMGQEVILRCVPISNHLYFYWYRQILGQKVEFLVSFYNNEISEKSEIFDDQFSVERPDGSNFTLKIRSTKLEDSAMYFCASSEAPPGLAGWSSYNEQFFGPGTRLTVL.

The V gene is TRBV7-2, the J gene TRBJ1-1, with D uncertain. The CDR3 loop spans 13 amino acids. V was shortened by 1 base and J by 4 bases, with 7 bases between the two germline ends. Germline V lookup: CDR1 SGHTA, CDR2 FQGNSA. Written as DNA, the CDR3 is TGTGCCAGCAGCTTAGATGGGGTCACTGAAGCTTTCTTT. Translation: CASSLDGVTEAFF.

CDR3 protein: CAIQARQGKYEQYF. Here the CDR3 DNA reads TGTGCTATCCAAGCGAGACAGGGAAAGTACGAGCAGTACTTC. This chain joins TRBV7-7 and TRBJ2-7, with TRBD1 identical over 7 bases. CDR1 is SSHAT and CDR2 is FNYEAQ in the germline V gene (reference sequence). The CDR3 length is 14 residues.

The chain combines TRBV29-1 with TRBJ2-1, with 11 positions matching TRBD1. This CDR3 has 18 residues. CDR1 is SQVTM and CDR2 is ANQGSEA in the germline V gene. The V gene end was trimmed by 7 bases and the J gene end by 2 bases; junction bases not matched to a gene: 16. CDR3 DNA sequence: TGCAGCGCCCGAGCGGACAGGGGGCCTTTCGTCGCCTACAATGAGCAGTTCTTC. Amino acids: CSARADRGPFVAYNEQFF.

To note about this clone: A read error may explain this, as a much larger clone is one base away. The CDR3 protein is CASSLSIGTSGSFYEQYF. CDR3 sequence (DNA): TGCGCCAGCAGCTTGTCGATCGGGACTAGCGGGAGCTTCTACGAGCAGTACTTC. The chain links TRBV5-1 to TRBJ2-7; 14 nucleotides align to TRBD2. The ends lost 1 base at V and 3 bases at J; junction bases unmatched: 9. Germline CDR1 and CDR2: SGHRS and YFSETQ. This CDR3 region has 18 residues.

This CDR3 is CSGAHAFSAQYF. The CDR3 DNA reads TGCAGCGGTGCCCATGCCTTTTCGGCCCAGTACTTC. V usage is TRBV29-1 and J usage is TRBJ2-5; no clear D gene. V was trimmed by 7 bases and J by 9 bases, leaving 18 bases between them. Germline CDR1 and CDR2: SQVTM and ANQGSEA. The CDR3 has 12 amino acids.

This clone turned up a few times. The chain carries TRBV9 and TRBJ2-1, with 8 bases fitting TRBD2. The CDR3 is 14 residues long. The J segment lost 7 bases and the V segment lost 0 bases, leaving 3 bases of the junction unmatched. CDR1 and CDR2 (germline): SGDLS, YYNGEE. This chain's CDR3 is CASSVVSGNNEQFF. For the CDR3, the DNA is TGTGCCAGCAGCGTAGTTAGCGGGAATAATGAGCAGTTCTTC.